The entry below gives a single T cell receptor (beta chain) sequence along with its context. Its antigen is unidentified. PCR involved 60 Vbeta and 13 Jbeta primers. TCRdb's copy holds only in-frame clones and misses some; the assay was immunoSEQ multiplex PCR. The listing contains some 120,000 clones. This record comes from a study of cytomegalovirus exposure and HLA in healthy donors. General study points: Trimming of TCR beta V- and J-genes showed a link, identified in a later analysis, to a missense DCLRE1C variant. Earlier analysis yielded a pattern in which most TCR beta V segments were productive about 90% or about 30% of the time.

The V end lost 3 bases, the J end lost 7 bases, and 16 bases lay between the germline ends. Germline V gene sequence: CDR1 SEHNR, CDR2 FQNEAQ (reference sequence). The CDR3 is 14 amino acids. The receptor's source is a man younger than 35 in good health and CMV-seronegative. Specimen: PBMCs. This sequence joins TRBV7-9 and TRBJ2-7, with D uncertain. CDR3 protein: CASSFLAGGGEQYF. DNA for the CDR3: TGTGCCAGCAGCTTTTTAGCCGGCGGTGGAGAGCAGTACTTC.